This T cell receptor (beta chain) is drawn from a study of radiation and T cells in renal cell carcinoma. With respect to this clone: Its antigen remains unknown.

From germline, CDR1 is SGHTS and CDR2 YDEGEE. Trimming took 0 bases from V and 1 from J, leaving 7 bases between them. This CDR3 is built from 14 residues. Study-wide findings and caveats: In blood, top tumor clones expanded by 2 weeks, shrinking by 4. Baseline intratumoral clonotype presence is unknown without pretreatment biopsies.

The time point here: blood 4 weeks post-SBRT, at nephrectomy. Treatment meaning: 15 Gy SBRT to primary tumor, nephrectomy 4 weeks later. Nephrectomy followed 15 Gy stereotactic body radiation by 4 weeks. After SBRT, blood was collected at 2 and 4 weeks, plus baseline. The repertoire was sequenced with immunoSEQ multiplex PCR; TCRdb's copy has only in-frame clones and lacks some. Of tens of thousands of clones listed, nearly 85% were seen once; the top ten hold 27%. The clonotype originates from a woman in her 70s with renal cell carcinoma. The rearrangement links TRBV5-8 to TRBJ1-2; D may be TRBD1 (5 bases). The sequencing used blood, collected from a patient whose treatment included radiotherapy and nephrectomy. In DNA form, the CDR3 reads TGTGCCAGCAGCTTGGGCGGGGGTAACTATGGCTACACCTTC. Amino acids: CASSLGGGNYGYTF.